The rows below give T cell receptor beta chains drawn from one sample of a study of control samples from healthy donors and cancer patients. The table came from immunoSEQ multiplex PCR; TCRdb's copy has only in-frame clones and leaves some out. The sample lists some 150,000 clones, just over 95% seen once, with over 1% in the top ten. The sample comprised blood. All receptors come from a woman in her twenties or thirties in good health. Both conserved end residues are part of each CDR3. A D gene is named only where the DNA matches it firmly. Size is stated for part of the rows, as once, few or many counts, or as a class when the clone is expanded.

j_gene: TRBJ1-1
v_gene: TRBV9
abundance: .
d_gene: .
CDR3nt: TGTGTCAGCAGCGTAGAGGGGGTTAGTACTGAAGCTTTCTTT
CDR3aa: CVSSVEGVSTEAFF

j_gene: TRBJ2-7
v_gene: TRBV19
abundance: .
d_gene: TRBD1
CDR3nt: TGTGCCAGTAGTATAGCCCGGGACAGGGCCTACGAGCAGTACTTC
CDR3aa: CASSIARDRAYEQYF

j_gene: TRBJ2-7
v_gene: TRBV25-1
abundance: .
d_gene: .
CDR3nt: TGTGCCAGCAGTGCCCGGGTAACGCCCTACGAGCAGTACTTC
CDR3aa: CASSARVTPYEQYF

j_gene: TRBJ2-4
v_gene: TRBV27
abundance: .
d_gene: .
CDR3nt: TGTGCCAGCAGACCCCGGACAGTTACCCTAGCCAAAAACATTCAGTACTTC
CDR3aa: CASRPRTVTLAKNIQYF

j_gene: TRBJ1-1
v_gene: TRBV6-4
abundance: .
d_gene: .
CDR3nt: TGTGCCAGCAGTGACACGGGGGGCACTGAAGCTTTCTTT
CDR3aa: CASSDTGGTEAFF

j_gene: TRBJ1-1
v_gene: TRBV10-2
abundance: .
d_gene: .
CDR3nt: .
CDR3aa: CASSSSGQGNTEAFF

j_gene: TRBJ1-1
v_gene: TRBV27
abundance: .
d_gene: .
CDR3nt: TGTGCCAGCAGTTTCGGTGGTAGCACTGAAGCTTTCTTT
CDR3aa: CASSFGGSTEAFF

j_gene: TRBJ1-5
v_gene: TRBV6-5
abundance: .
d_gene: TRBD1
CDR3nt: TGTGCCAGCATCCAGGGGGGGGGCAATCAGCCCCAGCATTTT
CDR3aa: CASIQGGGNQPQHF

j_gene: TRBJ2-7
v_gene: TRBV4-1
abundance: .
d_gene: TRBD2
CDR3nt: TGCGCCAGCAGCCAAGAATTTAGCGGGAGCTACGAGCAGTACTTC
CDR3aa: CASSQEFSGSYEQYF

j_gene: TRBJ2-5
v_gene: TRBV19
abundance: few
d_gene: TRBD1
CDR3nt: TGTGCCAGTAAAAACAGGGGGACTGGGGAGACCCAGTACTTC
CDR3aa: CASKNRGTGETQYF

j_gene: TRBJ2-7
v_gene: TRBV10-1
abundance: .
d_gene: .
CDR3nt: TGCGCCAGCAGTCCGGTAGCAGACTCCTACGAGCAGTACTTC
CDR3aa: CASSPVADSYEQYF

j_gene: TRBJ1-4
v_gene: TRBV5-6
abundance: .
d_gene: TRBD1
CDR3nt: TGTGCCAGCAGACGGACAGGGGGCGGAGAAAAACTGTTTTTT
CDR3aa: CASRRTGGGEKLFF

j_gene: TRBJ2-3
v_gene: TRBV18
abundance: .
d_gene: TRBD2
CDR3nt: TGTGCCAGCTCACCACGGGTCCTAGCGGGAGCGGATACGCAGTATTTT
CDR3aa: CASSPRVLAGADTQYF